Listed below are T cell receptor beta chains from one sample, sequenced in a study of graft-versus-host responses after intestinal transplantation. Produced via immunoSEQ multiplex PCR; TCRdb's table is partial and in-frame only. Among tens of thousands of clones, about nine tenths were seen once, and the ten largest hold 2.5%. No antigen has been assigned to these receptors. Material: unstimulated CD4+ T cells sorted from spleen or lymph node cells, obtained before transplant. The receptors stem from a human donor who was the organ donor for an intestinal transplant. Each CDR3 is given without its conserved first and last residue.

TRBV7-2	14	TRBJ1-3	ASSLGQVTSGNTIY
TRBV28	11	TRBJ2-2	ASIDRNTGELF
TRBV2	9	TRBJ1-1	ASSMNTEAF
TRBV15	11	TRBJ1-2	ATSREGGDGYT
TRBV2	12	TRBJ2-7	ASNYGTGIYEQY
TRBV4-2	13	TRBJ1-2	ASSQDRSGNYGYT
TRBV7-9	12	TRBJ1-1	ASSLQNMNTEAF
TRBV10-3	11	TRBJ1-5	AISDGGNQPQH
TRBV5-8	10	TRBJ1-2	ASSPDRVGYT
TRBV5-5	12	TRBJ1-6	ASNIQGINSPLH
TRBV4-2	15	TRBJ2-7	ASSQDLLLAGGREQY
TRBV1	11	TRBJ2-1	TSSQGNNLRQF
TRBV7-3	14	TRBJ2-5	ASSPTTGLHQETQY
TRBV29-1	14	TRBJ1-2	SVEIMGGWANYGYT
TRBV11-2	12	TRBJ1-1	ASSLNQGETEAF
TRBV28	11	TRBJ2-1	ASRTDSYNEQF
TRBV5-1	11	TRBJ2-5	ASSLAGGETQY
TRBV9	14	TRBJ2-2	ASSVGLAGGTGELF
TRBV7-3	12	TRBJ2-3	ASSPGHSTDTQY
TRBV28	12	TRBJ2-4	ASSLGRFLDIQY
TRBV18	11	TRBJ1-5	ASSEDRHQPQH
TRBV19	14	TRBJ2-7	ASSIGTGGLRDEQY
TRBV28	13	TRBJ1-5	ASSSQGARGQPQH
TRBV5-1	14	TRBJ1-2	ASSSTPDRGGGGYT
TRBV7-9	14	TRBJ2-7	ASSLAFAYGSYEQY
TRBV7-2	12	TRBJ1-5	ASSLDKGGQPQH
TRBV11-3	13	TRBJ2-3	ASSLEQGSTDTQY
TRBV4-3	13	TRBJ2-3	ASSRLAGGPDTQY
TRBV7-9	14	TRBJ2-3	ASSLGQRPGTDTQY
TRBV6-5	12	TRBJ2-7	ASRGLASSYEQY
TRBV4-2	16	TRBJ2-5	ASSQGFGTGGKGETQY
TRBV7-2	17	TRBJ2-3	ASSLGFGGLAGVADTQY
TRBV11-1	15	TRBJ2-3	ASSLVGTIPSTDTQY
TRBV25-1	12	TRBJ1-6	ASSEQGFNSPLH
TRBV4-3	14	TRBJ2-2	ASSPWTSGNTGELF
TRBV2	12	TRBJ1-1	ASSVRTGLTEAF
TRBV5-5	11	TRBJ1-1	ASSLAADTEAF
TRBV7-2	16	TRBJ2-5	ASSVQGLAGVPQETQY
TRBV14	14	TRBJ1-1	ASSAAGRGANTEAF
TRBV19	12	TRBJ1-2	ASSIGPGFGGYT
TRBV28	13	TRBJ1-1	ASSLTFTGTTEAF
TRBV6-1	11	TRBJ1-1	ASSASEDTEAF
TRBV6-5	11	TRBJ2-7	ASGRLAEYEQY
TRBV6-1	13	-	ASSEGGQGSYEQY
TRBV28	16	TRBJ1-5	ASSSPGQGDYSNQPQH
TRBV19	13	TRBJ2-1	ASSPGTSGSNEQF
TRBV7-6	14	TRBJ2-1	ASSQLLGGGFNEQF
TRBV6-5	13	TRBJ2-7	ASSRTQGASYEQY
TRBV7-9	9	TRBJ2-5	ASSSQETQY
TRBV7-8	14	TRBJ2-7	ASSLRQGLGSYEQY
TRBV7-2	15	TRBJ2-1	ASSLDTPLLAGVGEF
TRBV29-1	11	TRBJ1-2	SDGGQGNYGYT
TRBV28	12	TRBJ2-4	ASSSRRGKNIQY
TRBV10-3	11	TRBJ2-7	AIGGRGGHEQY